This is a list of T cell receptor beta chains from one sample in a study of OX40 agonist ivuxolimab in advanced cancers. Measured with immunoSEQ multiplex PCR; TCRdb has only the in-frame clones, and not every one. The sample lists fewer than 30,000 clones, over 80% occurring once. The starting material was CD4+ or CD8+ T cells sorted from blood, obtained in a trial of the OX40 agonist ivuxolimab. Source of these receptors: an adult with an advanced solid tumor such as melanoma, head and neck, liver or kidney cancer. The CDR3 runs from the conserved cysteine through the conserved F or W. D genes are given only for firm matches. Some rows mark clone size as missing; the rest say once, few, many or name a class of expanded clone.

size: NA; J: TRBJ1-5; V: TRBV5-5; D: TRBD1; CDR3: CASSAGTAYQPQHF; DNA: TGTGCCAGCAGCGCCGGGACAGCCTATCAGCCCCAGCATTTT
size: NA; J: TRBJ2-1; V: TRBV9; D: TRBD2; CDR3: CASSGPTSGRASGDEQFF; DNA: TGTGCCAGCAGCGGACCGACTAGCGGGAGGGCCTCCGGGGATGAGCAGTTCTTC
size: NA; J: TRBJ2-1; V: TRBV28; D: TRBD2; CDR3: CASTGGLRDNEQFF; DNA: TGTGCCAGTACGGGGGGACTCCGAGACAATGAGCAGTTCTTC
size: NA; J: TRBJ1-2; V: TRBV13; D: NA; CDR3: CASSPFGGGYTF; DNA: TGTGCCAGCAGCCCGTTCGGGGGAGGCTACACCTTC
size: once; J: TRBJ1-4; V: TRBV5-4; D: NA; CDR3: CASSLWGVNEKLFF; DNA: TGTGCCAGCAGCTTGTGGGGGGTTAATGAAAAACTGTTTTTT
size: NA; J: TRBJ1-1; V: TRBV27; D: NA; CDR3: CASSYSSSGGGTEAFF; DNA: TGTGCCAGCAGTTATAGCAGTTCTGGGGGCGGCACTGAAGCTTTCTTT
size: NA; J: TRBJ2-3; V: TRBV13; D: NA; CDR3: CASSLGPQETDTQYF; DNA: TGTGCCAGCAGCTTAGGCCCACAGGAGACAGATACGCAGTATTTT
size: NA; J: TRBJ2-1; V: TRBV5-5; D: NA; CDR3: CASSSWDEQFF; DNA: TGTGCCAGCAGCTCCTGGGATGAGCAGTTCTTC
size: NA; J: TRBJ1-1; V: TRBV7-2; D: TRBD1; CDR3: CASRGSGTGGRTEAFF; DNA: TGTGCCAGCAGAGGATCCGGGACAGGGGGCCGCACTGAAGCTTTCTTT
size: NA; J: TRBJ1-1; V: TRBV4-3; D: TRBD1; CDR3: CASSQTGFTEAFF; DNA: TGCGCCAGCAGCCAGACAGGGTTCACTGAAGCTTTCTTT
size: NA; J: TRBJ2-1; V: TRBV4-1; D: TRBD2; CDR3: CASSQDTSGRFDEQFF; DNA: TGCGCCAGCAGCCAAGACACTAGCGGGAGGTTCGATGAGCAGTTCTTC
size: NA; J: TRBJ2-6; V: TRBV2; D: NA; CDR3: CASKWGSSGANVLTF; DNA: TGTGCCAGCAAGTGGGGAAGCTCTGGGGCCAACGTCCTGACTTTC
size: NA; J: TRBJ2-5; V: TRBV7-9; D: NA; CDR3: CASSLAREETQYF; DNA: TGTGCCAGCAGCTTGGCGAGGGAAGAGACCCAGTACTTC
size: NA; J: TRBJ1-5; V: TRBV27; D: NA; CDR3: CASSLFVNQPQHF; DNA: TGTGCCAGCAGTTTATTTGTCAATCAGCCCCAGCATTTT
size: NA; J: TRBJ2-7; V: TRBV2; D: NA; CDR3: CASSDGGGPQYEQYF; DNA: TGTGCCAGCAGTGATGGGGGGGGGCCCCAATACGAGCAGTACTTC
size: NA; J: TRBJ2-7; V: TRBV4-3; D: TRBD2; CDR3: CASSQDWGGRGEQYF; DNA: TGCGCCAGCAGCCAAGACTGGGGGGGTAGGGGCGAGCAGTACTTC
size: NA; J: TRBJ1-1; V: TRBV5-6; D: NA; CDR3: CASSLADLNAEAFF; DNA: TGTGCCAGCAGCTTGGCCGACCTAAACGCTGAAGCTTTCTTT
size: NA; J: TRBJ2-7; V: TRBV4-1; D: TRBD2; CDR3: CASSQTSGGSYEQYF; DNA: TGCGCCAGCAGCCAAACTAGCGGGGGATCCTACGAGCAGTACTTC
size: NA; J: TRBJ2-2; V: TRBV18; D: TRBD1; CDR3: CASSPPTGQAPRELFF; DNA: TGTGCCAGCTCACCACCCACGGGACAGGCCCCAAGGGAGCTGTTTTTT
size: NA; J: TRBJ2-1; V: TRBV6-1; D: TRBD2; CDR3: CASSGPGGLPNNEQFF; DNA: TGTGCCAGCAGTGGCCCGGGGGGACTTCCTAACAATGAGCAGTTCTTC
size: few; J: TRBJ1-1; V: TRBV30; D: NA; CDR3: CAWNGGNTEAFF; DNA: TGTGCCTGGAATGGGGGGAACACTGAAGCTTTCTTT
size: NA; J: TRBJ2-1; V: TRBV27; D: TRBD2; CDR3: CASSLIGTSYNEQFF; DNA: TGTGCCAGCAGTTTGATTGGGACTAGTTACAATGAGCAGTTCTTC
size: NA; J: TRBJ1-4; V: TRBV19; D: NA; CDR3: CASSIPGSREKLFF; DNA: TGTGCCAGTAGTATCCCAGGGTCCCGGGAAAAACTGTTTTTT
size: NA; J: TRBJ1-5; V: TRBV5-8; D: TRBD1; CDR3: CASSHGTGPQPQHF; DNA: TGTGCCAGCAGCCACGGGACAGGGCCCCAGCCCCAGCATTTT
size: NA; J: TRBJ2-3; V: TRBV27; D: NA; CDR3: CASSLSAATDTQYF; DNA: TGTGCCAGCAGTTTATCGGCAGCCACAGATACGCAGTATTTT
size: NA; J: TRBJ1-1; V: TRBV2; D: NA; CDR3: CASSEADSMNTEAFF; DNA: TGTGCCAGCAGTGAAGCAGACAGTATGAACACTGAAGCTTTCTTT
size: NA; J: TRBJ2-7; V: TRBV21-1; D: NA; CDR3: CASSKGGQEPHEQYF; DNA: TGTGCCAGCAGCAAGGGAGGCCAGGAGCCCCACGAGCAGTACTTC
size: NA; J: TRBJ2-5; V: TRBV4-3; D: NA; CDR3: CASSQDNQETQYF; DNA: TGCGCCAGCAGCCAGGATAATCAAGAGACCCAGTACTTC
size: NA; J: TRBJ1-1; V: TRBV2; D: NA; CDR3: CASSEALGALLPEAFF; DNA: TGTGCCAGCAGTGAAGCGCTGGGGGCGTTACTTCCTGAAGCTTTCTTT
size: NA; J: TRBJ2-1; V: TRBV9; D: TRBD2; CDR3: CASSVGLAGGNEQFF; DNA: TGTGCCAGCAGCGTAGGACTAGCGGGAGGAAATGAGCAGTTCTTC
size: once; J: TRBJ2-3; V: TRBV10-3; D: TRBD2; CDR3: CAISETSLADVPGADTQYF; DNA: TGTGCCATCAGTGAGACAAGTCTAGCGGACGTTCCAGGTGCAGATACGCAGTATTTT
size: medium-sized; J: TRBJ1-2; V: TRBV19; D: NA; CDR3: CASSIAIQGLNGYTF; DNA: TGTGCCAGTAGTATAGCCATACAAGGTTTAAATGGCTACACCTTC
size: NA; J: TRBJ2-7; V: TRBV5-6; D: NA; CDR3: CASSSQSVEQYF; DNA: TGTGCCAGCAGCTCGCAGAGCGTCGAGCAGTACTTC
size: NA; J: TRBJ1-1; V: TRBV6-1; D: NA; CDR3: CAARSGNTEAFF; DNA: TGTGCCGCCCGAAGCGGGAACACTGAAGCTTTCTTT
size: NA; J: TRBJ2-2; V: TRBV7-6; D: NA; CDR3: CASSSEIGGTGELFF; DNA: TGTGCCAGCAGCTCAGAAATTGGGGGGACCGGGGAGCTGTTTTTT
size: NA; J: TRBJ1-1; V: TRBV5-5; D: NA; CDR3: CASSPGQGYGTEAFF; DNA: TGTGCCAGCAGCCCTGGCCAGGGTTACGGGACTGAAGCTTTCTTT
size: NA; J: TRBJ1-1; V: TRBV7-2; D: NA; CDR3: CASSLYPGATYLNTEAFF; DNA: TGTGCCAGCAGCTTATATCCGGGGGCGACATACTTGAACACTGAAGCTTTCTTT
size: NA; J: TRBJ2-1; V: TRBV10-2; D: NA; CDR3: CASSEGGNEQFF; DNA: TGCGCCAGCAGTGAGGGAGGGAATGAGCAGTTCTTC
size: NA; J: TRBJ2-7; V: TRBV5-1; D: TRBD1; CDR3: CASSWTGGYEQYF; DNA: TGCGCCAGCAGCTGGACAGGGGGTTACGAGCAGTACTTC
size: once; J: TRBJ2-7; V: TRBV9; D: NA; CDR3: CASSPGPSTYEQYF; DNA: TGTGCCAGCAGCCCCGGCCCCTCTACCTACGAGCAGTACTTC
size: NA; J: TRBJ2-1; V: TRBV28; D: NA; CDR3: CASSLSPGSYNEQFF; DNA: TGTGCCAGCAGTTTATCCCCCGGTTCCTACAATGAGCAGTTCTTC
size: NA; J: TRBJ2-7; V: TRBV7-8; D: TRBD2; CDR3: CASSLPERGGTYEQYF; DNA: TGTGCCAGCAGCCTTCCCGAGCGGGGGGGAACCTACGAGCAGTACTTC
size: medium-sized; J: TRBJ2-3; V: TRBV29-1; D: NA; CDR3: CSVEGGTLPDTQYF; DNA: TGCAGCGTTGAAGGTGGGACACTCCCGGATACGCAGTATTTT
size: NA; J: TRBJ2-3; V: TRBV4-2; D: NA; CDR3: CASSQEGQALQYF; DNA: TGTGCCAGCAGCCAAGAAGGTCAGGCTTTGCAGTATTTT
size: NA; J: TRBJ1-1; V: TRBV13; D: NA; CDR3: CASRYYNTEAFF; DNA: TGTGCCAGCAGATACTACAACACTGAAGCTTTCTTT
size: NA; J: TRBJ2-1; V: TRBV11-2; D: TRBD2; CDR3: CASWEGRNEQFF; DNA: TGTGCCAGCTGGGAGGGTCGGAATGAGCAGTTCTTC
size: once; J: TRBJ2-1; V: TRBV27; D: NA; CDR3: CASSLSPGSYNEQFF; DNA: TGTGCCAGCAGTTTATCACCAGGCTCCTACAATGAGCAGTTCTTC